This entry is about one TCR beta chain. CDR3 length: 14 residues. CDR1 and CDR2 from the germline V gene are ENHRY and SYGVKD. Trimming cost V 3 bases and J 6 bases, with 14 bases left between them. This sample was included in a study of T cell responses to AZD1222 COVID-19 vaccine. Repertoires were generated with immunoSEQ multiplex PCR, while TCRdb's copy carries only in-frame clones and drops some. There are approximately 110,000 clones in the sample; around 88% occur only once, and about 4.9% lies in the top ten. The specimen was peripheral blood, collected on day 0 of AZD1222 vaccination. The chain carries TRBV10-3 and TRBJ1-1; a possible D gene is TRBD1 (5 bases). The source is an adult in good health. Here the CDR3 reads CAISESKGKSEAFF. The CDR3 DNA follows: TGTGCCATCAGTGAAAGTAAGGGGAAGTCTGAAGCTTTCTTT.